This TCR beta chain comes out of a study of PD-1 blockade in classical Hodgkin lymphoma. Study outcomes and limitations: Reported findings placed baseline TCR diversity lower in newly diagnosed patients (compared with healthy donors).

Noted time point: cycle 4 day 1 (C4D1), after about 6 weeks of nivolumab. Every patient relapsed after autologous stem cell transplantation, and brentuximab vedotin exposure varied. This clone was picked up one time. Its antigen is not known. Generated by immunoSEQ multiplex PCR, the TCRdb table keeps only in-frame clones and is missing some. The data show about 90,000 clones, 90% seen once. V was trimmed by 4 bases and J by 3 bases, leaving 12 bases between them. The V gene's germline CDR1 is SGHDN and CDR2 FVKESK. This CDR3 has 15 amino acids. Sample: peripheral blood mononuclear cells (PBMCs), taken before the fourth cycle of nivolumab. This clonotype was sampled from a human donor with classical Hodgkin lymphoma. The genes are TRBV14 and TRBJ2-2; maybe TRBD2 (5 bases). The chain's CDR3 is CASSPKTGYTGELFF. The CDR3 region has the DNA TGTGCCAGCAGCCCTAAGACGGGATACACCGGGGAGCTGTTTTTT. The full variable domain, completed using reference TRBV14 and TRBJ2-2, is EAGVTQFPSHSVIEKGQTVTLRCDPISGHDNLYWYRRVMGKEIKFLLHFVKESKQDESGMPNNRFLAERTGGTYSTLKVQPAELEDSGVYFCASSPKTGYTGELFFGEGSRLTVL.